This T cell receptor beta chain appears in the sequencing data of a study of cytomegalovirus exposure and HLA in healthy donors. Study details: One earlier analysis, a look at about 179 million T cells, found about 110 million unique TCR beta sequences.

The study ran its PCR with 60 Vbeta and 13 Jbeta primers. Using immunoSEQ multiplex PCR, the repertoire was profiled, and TCRdb retains in-frame clones only, with some absent. The data show under 95,000 clones, with 70% to 80% seen just once and approximately 14% held by the top ten. Points from the study as a whole: After further analysis at a later stage, 16,951 TCR beta sequences were associated with HLA alleles at 0.05 false discovery rate. There were around 160 TCR beta chains listed as cytomegalovirus-associated.

Per germline, CDR1 SGDLS and CDR2 YYNGEE. The CDR3 runs to 11 residues. V lost 3 bases and J 3 bases, leaving 2 bases between the germline ends. On this clone itself: Its antigen is undetermined.

Sequenced: PBMCs. This receptor was identified in a woman between 40 and 55 years old in good health and CMV-seropositive. The gene calls are TRBV9 and TRBJ2-3; D remains ambiguous. In DNA form, the CDR3 reads TGTGCCAGCAGCGCAACAGATACGCAGTATTTT. Translated, it gives CASSATDTQYF.